This TCR beta chain was retrieved from a study of T cells expressing NK-cell markers. About this clonotype: Its antigen is undetermined.

Germline CDR1 reads SGHRS; CDR2 reads YFSETQ. The CDR3 runs to 16 residues. UMIs accompanied the 5'RACE template switching by which TCR beta cDNA was made. TCRdb reprocessed the 5' RACE reads, with one entry per CDR3 protein and no DNA. The sample table includes about 460,000 distinct CDR3 sequences. Study-wide results and limits: For 6 or 7 donors, the dominant NKG2C+ clonotypes made up roughly 1.0-7.0% of their CD8+ T cells.

The specimen sequenced was blood T cells: a sorted CD56 or NKG2C T cell subset, CD4+ or CD8+ T cells, or bulk PBMC T cells (not recorded which). The origin of this receptor is a woman in her forties or fifties in good health. The rearrangement uses TRBV5-1 and TRBJ1-2; TCRdb reports TRBD1, a call that lacks DNA to check it against. The CDR3: CASSLDPGRSLYGYTF.